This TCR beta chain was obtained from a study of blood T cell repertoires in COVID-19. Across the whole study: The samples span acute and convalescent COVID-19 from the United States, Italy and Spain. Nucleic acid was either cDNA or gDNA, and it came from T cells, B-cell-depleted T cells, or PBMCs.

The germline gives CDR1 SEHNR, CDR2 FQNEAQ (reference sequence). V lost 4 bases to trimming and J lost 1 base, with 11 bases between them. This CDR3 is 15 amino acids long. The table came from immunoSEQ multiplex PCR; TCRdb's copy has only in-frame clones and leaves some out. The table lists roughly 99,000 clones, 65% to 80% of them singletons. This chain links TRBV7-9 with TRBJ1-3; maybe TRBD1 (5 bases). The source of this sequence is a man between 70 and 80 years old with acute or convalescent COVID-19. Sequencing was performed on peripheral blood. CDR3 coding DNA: TGTGCCAGCAGCTCCCAGGGTCTTTCTGGAAACACCATATATTTT. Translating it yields CASSSQGLSGNTIYF.